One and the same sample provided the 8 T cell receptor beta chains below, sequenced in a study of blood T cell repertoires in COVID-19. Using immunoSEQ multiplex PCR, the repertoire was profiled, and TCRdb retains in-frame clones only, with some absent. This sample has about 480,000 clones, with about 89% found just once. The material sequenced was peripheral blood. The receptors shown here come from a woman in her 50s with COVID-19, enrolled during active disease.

The CDR3 loop reads CAWSVGQGAWAAFF. The CDR3 coding sequence is TGTGCCTGGAGTGTAGGGCAGGGGGCATGGGCAGCTTTCTTT. This chain uses TRBV30 with TRBJ1-1; 8 bases map to TRBD1. The trim removed 0 bases at V and 10 bases at J, leaving 10 bases unmatched. The CDR3 has 14 residues. The germline V gene has CDR1 GTSNPN and CDR2 SVGIG (reference sequence).

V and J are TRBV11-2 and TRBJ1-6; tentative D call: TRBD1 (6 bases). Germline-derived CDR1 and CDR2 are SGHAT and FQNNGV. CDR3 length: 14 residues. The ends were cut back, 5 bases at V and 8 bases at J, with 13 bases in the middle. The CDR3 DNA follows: TGTGCCAGCAGCCCAGGGGCAGGGGATTCACCCCTCCACTTT. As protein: CASSPGAGDSPLHF.

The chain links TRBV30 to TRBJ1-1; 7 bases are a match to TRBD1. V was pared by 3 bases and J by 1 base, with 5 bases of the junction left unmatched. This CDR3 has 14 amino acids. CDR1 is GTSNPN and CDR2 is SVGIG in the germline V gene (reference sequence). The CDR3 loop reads CAWSIGTENTEAFF. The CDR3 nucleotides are TGTGCCTGGAGCATCGGGACAGAGAACACTGAAGCTTTCTTT.

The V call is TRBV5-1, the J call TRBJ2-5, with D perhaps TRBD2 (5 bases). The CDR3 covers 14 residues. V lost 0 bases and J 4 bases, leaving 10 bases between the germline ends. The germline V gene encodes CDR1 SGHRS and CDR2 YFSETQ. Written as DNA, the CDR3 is TGCGCCAGCAGCTTGGAGGCGGGCCGAGAGACCCAGTACTTC. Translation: CASSLEAGRETQYF.

CDR3 loop: CASSLEAAGGRTTEAFF. DNA for the CDR3: TGTGCCAGCAGCTTAGAAGCGGCAGGGGGCAGGACCACTGAAGCTTTCTTT. The V and J genes are TRBV11-2 and TRBJ1-1; 8 bases agree with TRBD1. The CDR3 has 17 amino acids. Germline V gives CDR1 SGHAT, CDR2 FQNNGV. Germline trimming cut 0 bases from V and 4 bases from J; bases unmatched to any gene: 10.

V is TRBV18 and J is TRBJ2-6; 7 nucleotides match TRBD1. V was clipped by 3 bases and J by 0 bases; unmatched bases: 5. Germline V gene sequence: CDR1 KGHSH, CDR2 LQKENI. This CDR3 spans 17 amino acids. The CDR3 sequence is CASSPGQAYSGANVLTF. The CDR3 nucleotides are TGTGCCAGCTCACCTGGACAGGCGTACTCTGGGGCCAACGTCCTGACTTTC.

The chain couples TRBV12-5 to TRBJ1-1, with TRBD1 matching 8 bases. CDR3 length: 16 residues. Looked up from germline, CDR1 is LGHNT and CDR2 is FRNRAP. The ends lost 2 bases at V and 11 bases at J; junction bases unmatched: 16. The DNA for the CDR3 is TGTGCTAGTGGTTTGAACCCTTCGACAGGGGAAACCCGGGCTTTCTTT. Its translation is CASGLNPSTGETRAFF.

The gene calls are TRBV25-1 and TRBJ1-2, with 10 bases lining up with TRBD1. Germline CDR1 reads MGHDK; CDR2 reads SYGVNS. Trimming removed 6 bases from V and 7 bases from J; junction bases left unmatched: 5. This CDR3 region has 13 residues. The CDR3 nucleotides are TGTGCCAGCAGCCTGACAGGGGGCTTTGGCTACACCTTC. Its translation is CASSLTGGFGYTF.